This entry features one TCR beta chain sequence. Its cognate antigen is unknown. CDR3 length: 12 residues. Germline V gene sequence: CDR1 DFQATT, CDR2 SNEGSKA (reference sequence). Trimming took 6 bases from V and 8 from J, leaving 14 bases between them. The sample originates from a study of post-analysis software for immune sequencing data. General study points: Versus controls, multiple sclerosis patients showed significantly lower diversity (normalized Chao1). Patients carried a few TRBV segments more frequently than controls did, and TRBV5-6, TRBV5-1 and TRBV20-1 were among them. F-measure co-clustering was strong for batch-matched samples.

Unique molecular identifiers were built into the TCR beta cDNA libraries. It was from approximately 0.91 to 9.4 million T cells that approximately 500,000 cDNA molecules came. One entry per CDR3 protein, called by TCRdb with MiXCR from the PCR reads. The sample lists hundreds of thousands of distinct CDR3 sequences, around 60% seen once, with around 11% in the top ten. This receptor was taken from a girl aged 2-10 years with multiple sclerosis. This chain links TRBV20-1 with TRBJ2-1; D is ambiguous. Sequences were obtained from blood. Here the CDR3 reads CSAPKSWDEQFF. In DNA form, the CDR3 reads TGCAGTGCCCCTAAGTCGTGGGATGAGCAGTTCTTC.